This T cell receptor beta chain stems from a study of shared clonotypes between healthy human individuals. General study findings and limits: Rarefaction curves obtained for sorted subsets showed sequencing incomplete despite large depth.

As concerns this clone: Its target is not known.

The naive CD8 subset, CD45RO-negative cells positively selected for CCR7, excluded terminally differentiated effector memory CD45RA+ cells. Authors' analysis steps: Filtering was not the same, since immunoSEQ gave junction-only sequences without quality scores. Measured with immunoSEQ multiplex PCR; TCRdb has only the in-frame clones, and not every one. The D gene and trimming were derived from the DNA, and the V and J assignments and clone size from that table. The table lists around 2,000,000 clones, about 95% of them singletons. This CDR3 spans 17 amino acids. V dropped 1 base and J dropped 7; count of bases not matched to a gene: 13. Looked up from germline, CDR1 is GTSNPN and CDR2 is SVGIG (reference sequence).

The chain has TRBV30 and TRBJ2-2, with 9 bases aligning to TRBD2. The receptor's source is a man between 18 and 35 years old in good health. Input material: naive CD8+ T cells sorted from blood. In DNA form, the CDR3 reads TGTGCCTGGAGTGGGGTATTTAGTGCTAGCGGGATCGGGGAGCTGTTTTTT. It encodes CAWSGVFSASGIGELFF.